The 22 T cell receptor beta chains reported below all come from one sample, sequenced in a study of OX40 agonist ivuxolimab in advanced cancers. Some clones are missing from TCRdb's copy, which holds only in-frame ones; the method was immunoSEQ multiplex PCR. Of 39,000 or so clones listed, around 90% are singletons. The sequenced sample was CD4+ or CD8+ T cells sorted from blood, obtained in a trial of the OX40 agonist ivuxolimab. The receptors were gathered from an adult with an advanced solid tumor such as melanoma, head and neck, liver or kidney cancer.

The chain is built from TRBV14 and TRBJ1-1; unclear D gene. CDR3 length: 13 residues. Germline values: CDR1 SGHDN, CDR2 FVKESK. Trimming took 0 bases from V and 8 from J, leaving 10 bases between them. The CDR3 spells CASSQDNVREAFF. CDR3 nucleotide sequence: TGTGCCAGCAGCCAAGATAATGTCAGGGAAGCTTTCTTT. The full variable domain, with the rest looked up from reference TRBV14 and TRBJ1-1, is EAGVTQFPSHSVIEKGQTVTLRCDPISGHDNLYWYRRVMGKEIKFLLHFVKESKQDESGMPNNRFLAERTGGTYSTLKVQPAELEDSGVYFCASSQDNVREAFFGQGTRLTVV.

The V and J genes are TRBV28 and TRBJ2-2; no definite D call. Deletions cut 3 bases from V and 6 bases from J, with 14 bases between. Germline V CDR1 and CDR2: MDHEN, SYDVKM. CDR3 length equals 15 residues. CDR3 sequence reads: CASSFLTGIPGELFF. The CDR3 bases are TGTGCCAGCAGTTTTCTGACTGGGATACCCGGGGAGCTGTTTTTT.

V usage is TRBV11-3 and J usage is TRBJ2-7; TRBD2 matches at 7 bases. Germline assignment: CDR1 SGHNT and CDR2 YENEEA. Trimming at V came to 3 bases and at J to 3 bases, leaving 5 bases not matched to a gene. The CDR3 loop spans 14 amino acids. The CDR3 sequence: CASSFGGSGYEQYF. The CDR3 nucleotides read TGTGCCAGCAGCTTCGGCGGGAGCGGCTACGAGCAGTACTTC.

J is TRBJ1-2 and V is TRBV28, with TRBD1 matching over 8 bases. Germline trimming cut 6 bases from V and 4 bases from J; bases unmatched to any gene: 7. Germline CDR1 is MDHEN and CDR2 is SYDVKM. The CDR3 extends over 14 amino acids. The CDR3 bases are TGTGCCAGCAGCACGCCGGGACAGGCCTATGGCTACACCTTC. Amino acids: CASSTPGQAYGYTF.

This chain connects TRBV19 to TRBJ1-4; D gene unclear. The length of the CDR3 is 15 residues. Germline values: CDR1 LNHDA, CDR2 SQIVND (reference sequence). V lost 1 base and J 7 bases, leaving 13 bases between the germline ends. CDR3 residues: CASSIVGRSAEKLFF. In DNA form, the CDR3 reads TGTGCCAGTAGTATAGTCGGCAGGTCGGCTGAAAAACTGTTTTTT.

CDR3 region: CASSFRTRNTGELFF. In DNA form, the CDR3 reads TGTGCCAGCAGTTTCAGGACTAGGAACACCGGGGAGCTGTTTTTT. The chain combines TRBV27 with TRBJ2-2, with 7 nucleotides matching TRBD2. With V trimmed by 3 bases and J by 1 base, 2 bases remained unmatched. Germline CDR1 reads MNHEY; CDR2 reads SMNVEV (reference sequence). There are 15 residues in the CDR3.

The chain recombines TRBV20-1 with TRBJ1-1; D gene uncertain. V lost 6 bases and J lost 6, with 11 bases in between. This CDR3 has 11 amino acids. CDR1 and CDR2 (germline): DFQATT, SNEGSKA (reference sequence). In DNA form, the CDR3 reads TGCAGTGCGGCACCCCGACCTGAAGCTTTCTTT. It specifies CSAAPRPEAFF.

The genes are TRBV6-1 and TRBJ1-1, with unresolved D. Germline-derived CDR1 and CDR2 are MNHNS and SASEGT. This CDR3 has 14 amino acids. The V gene lost 2 bases and the J gene lost 4 bases, with 11 bases spanning the gap. Here the CDR3 reads CASSEWESLTEAFF. The CDR3 DNA sequence: TGTGCCAGCAGTGAATGGGAGAGCCTCACTGAAGCTTTCTTT.

The chain joins TRBV7-6 to TRBJ2-1; the match to TRBD1 covers 10 bases. The CDR3 length is 21 residues. V lost 1 base, J lost 7 bases, and 22 bases stayed unmatched. The germline V gene encodes CDR1 SGHVS and CDR2 FNYEAQ. CDR3 residues: CASSLEVRGQGISHTWNEQFF. The DNA of the CDR3 is TGTGCCAGCAGCTTAGAGGTGCGGGGACAGGGGATTTCGCACACCTGGAATGAGCAGTTCTTC.

The chain joins TRBV4-3 to TRBJ2-1; unclear D gene. V was clipped by 3 bases and J by 2 bases, with 5 bases between them. The CDR3 is made up of 13 amino acids. CDR1 is LGHNA, CDR2 YSLEER, per germline. CDR3 DNA: TGCGCCAGCAGCCAGTATACCTACAATGAGCAGTTCTTC. Translated: CASSQYTYNEQFF.

V and J are TRBV19 and TRBJ2-7; perhaps TRBD2 as D (6 bases). CDR1 and CDR2 (germline): LNHDA, SQIVND (reference sequence). The CDR3 totals 14 residues. V was cut by 5 bases and J by 2 bases, with 13 bases left in between. CDR3 sequence (DNA): TGTGCCAGTAGTCTCCGGGACTTGACCTACGAGCAGTACTTC. Its protein is CASSLRDLTYEQYF.

The V call is TRBV9, the J call TRBJ1-1, with TRBD1 identical over 9 bases. The CDR3 loop spans 17 amino acids. After removal of 4 bases from V and 1 base from J, the junction contained 11 bases not matched to a gene. Germline V CDR1 and CDR2: SGDLS, YYNGEE. CDR3 in amino acids: CASSPRGTGGWNTEAFF. The CDR3 nucleotides read TGTGCCAGCAGCCCGAGGGGAACAGGGGGCTGGAACACTGAAGCTTTCTTT. Drawing the rest from reference TRBV9 and TRBJ1-1, the complete variable domain is DSGVTQTPKHLITATGQRVTLRCSPRSGDLSVYWYQQSLDQGLQFLIQYYNGEERAKGNILERFSAQQFPDLHSELNLSSLELGDSALYFCASSPRGTGGWNTEAFFGQGTRLTVV.

This rearrangement joins TRBV5-6 to TRBJ1-1; D might be TRBD1 (5 bases). The CDR3 runs to 14 residues. Germline V lookup: CDR1 SGHDT, CDR2 YYEEEE. With 6 bases removed from V and 1 base from J, the gap between germline ends came to 13 bases. The CDR3 protein is CASNFGQSNTEAFF. The CDR3, as DNA: TGTGCCAGCAACTTCGGACAATCGAACACTGAAGCTTTCTTT. The full variable domain, rest sourced from reference TRBV5-6 and TRBJ1-1, is DAGVTQSPTHLIKTRGQQVTLRCSPKSGHDTVSWYQQALGQGPQFIFQYYEEEERQRGNFPDRFSGHQFPNYSSELNVNALLLGDSALYLCASNFGQSNTEAFFGQGTRLTVV.

This clone was seen just once. This sequence joins TRBV29-1 and TRBJ2-1, with TRBD1 as a possible D gene (6 bases). The ends were cut back, 4 bases at V and 5 bases at J, with 21 bases in the middle. CDR1 SQVTM and CDR2 ANQGSEA come from the germline V gene. CDR3 size: 16 residues. The DNA for the CDR3 is TGCAGCGTTGGACAGGCCGCAGGGTCTGTCGACAATGAGCAGTTCTTC. Amino acids: CSVGQAAGSVDNEQFF.

The gene calls are TRBV4-2 and TRBJ2-3, with 9 bases matching TRBD1. The CDR3 spans 16 residues. V shed 4 bases and J 0 bases; nucleotides not matched to a gene: 5. Germline V gene lookup returns CDR1 LGHNA and CDR2 YNFKEQ. The CDR3 is CASSPDGQGSTDTQYF. The CDR3, as DNA: TGTGCCAGCAGCCCAGACGGACAGGGGAGCACAGATACGCAGTATTTT.

V usage is TRBV5-8 and J usage is TRBJ2-7, with 8 bases identical to TRBD1. The germline CDR1 and CDR2 sequences are SGHTS and YDEGEE. The CDR3 totals 14 residues. Trimming cost V 2 bases and J 3 bases; bases outside gene matches: 4. The CDR3 coding sequence is TGTGCCAGCAGCTTCCCAGGGGGCCACTACGAGCAGTACTTC. This encodes CASSFPGGHYEQYF.

This chain connects TRBV2 to TRBJ2-5; D might be TRBD1 (5 bases). This CDR3 has 13 residues. CDR1 is SNHLY, CDR2 FYNNEI, per germline. V lost 6 bases to trimming and J lost 1 base, with 9 bases between them. CDR3 amino acids: CASRPDTQETQYF. CDR3 bases: TGTGCCAGCAGACCGGACACCCAAGAGACCCAGTACTTC. The full variable domain, in which reference TRBV2 and TRBJ2-5 provide the parts outside the CDR3, is EPEVTQTPSHQVTQMGQEVILRCVPISNHLYFYWYRQILGQKVEFLVSFYNNEISEKSEIFDDQFSVERPDGSNFTLKIRSTKLEDSAMYFCASRPDTQETQYFGPGTRLLVL.

The V call is TRBV7-8, the J call TRBJ1-1; a possible D gene is TRBD1 (5 bases). Germline values: CDR1 SGHVS, CDR2 FQNEAQ. V lost 0 bases and J lost 0, with 11 bases in between. This CDR3 contains 16 residues. The CDR3 sequence: CASSLARGPMNTEAFF. DNA of the CDR3: TGTGCCAGCAGCTTAGCCCGGGGCCCCATGAACACTGAAGCTTTCTTT.

The chain has TRBV7-2 and TRBJ2-3; D remains ambiguous. This CDR3 has 13 residues. Between the trimmed V and J ends, which lost 1 base and 4 bases, there was a span of 6 bases. CDR1 is SGHTA and CDR2 is FQGNSA in the germline V gene. In DNA form, the CDR3 reads TGTGCCAGCAGCTTAGAGGTTCCAGATACGCAGTATTTT. Translation: CASSLEVPDTQYF.

The V and J genes are TRBV28 and TRBJ2-2; TRBD2 aligns across 9 bases. CDR1 MDHEN and CDR2 SYDVKM come from the germline V gene. With 6 bases clipped from V and 3 bases from J, the junction kept 11 bases outside the gene matches. The CDR3 is 17 residues long. CDR3 nucleotide sequence: TGTGCCAGCAGGGATCCCGGGACTAGCATCTACACCGGGGAGCTGTTTTTT. As protein: CASRDPGTSIYTGELFF.

This clone was observed once. The chain is built from TRBV6-1 and TRBJ2-4; D is uncertain. The ends were cut back, 6 bases at V and 0 bases at J, with 6 bases in the middle. The CDR3 has 13 amino acids. Germline CDR1 MNHNS, CDR2 SASEGT. The CDR3 DNA is TGTGCCAGCAGACTTAAAGCCAAAAACATTCAGTACTTC. Its protein is CASRLKAKNIQYF.

CDR3 loop: CASSGETQYF. The CDR3 region has the DNA TGTGCCAGCAGTGGGGAGACCCAGTACTTC. The chain employs TRBV25-1 and TRBJ2-5; D not resolved. Germline values: CDR1 MGHDK, CDR2 SYGVNS. The CDR3 spans 10 residues. The V and J ends lost 4 bases and 5 bases respectively, with 2 bases between them.